This T cell receptor beta chain was sequenced in a study of blood T cells in healthy people across ages (dated by TCRdb to between 2014 and 2017). Background for the entire study: In model experiments, roughly one uniquely barcoded TCR beta cDNA molecule per two T cells was captured by template switching. The study analyzed two additional independent replicas of 1 million unique cDNA reads from the same blood draw for two donors, one aged 18 to 29 and one aged 80 or older. The study measured age-related changes in TCR beta repertoire diversity using deep sequencing normalized with unique cDNA molecular identifiers. To avoid experimental bias, donors of different ages were distributed randomly across sequencing lanes. The donors were divided into four age groups: young (average roughly 15 years), middle-aged (approximately 42), aged (around 59) and long-lived (roughly 88).

Per the germline V gene, SQVTM is the CDR1 and ANQGSEA is the CDR2. The CDR3 holds 15 amino acids from the cysteine to the phenylalanine. The sequence is cut down to CDR3 DNA, 45 bases in frame from base 1. The germline V and J ends show losses of 7 bases and 11 bases respectively, and no gene match explains 16 bases of the junction. This clonotype was counted between two and nine times. What antigen it recognizes has not been identified. A single base separates this from a much larger clone, so it may be a read error. Receptor libraries were prepared by 5' RACE. The sample was run on an Illumina HiSeq 2500. A second 7 to 11 cycle PCR used a sample-barcoded 5' primer and a J-beta primer mix. Each TCR beta cDNA molecule received a unique molecular identifier from a template-switch 5' adaptor carrying 12 random nucleotides. Each sample yielded at least 2.5 million CDR3-containing paired-end reads. First-strand cDNA synthesis was performed from all RNA using the Mint cDNA synthesis kit, with priming by a TRBC-specific oligonucleotide. Following uracil-DNA glycosylase treatment, all cDNA underwent a first 18-cycle PCR with the universal primers M1SS and BC2_uni_R. The paper's processing steps were these. For normalization, 1 million high-quality reads were randomly selected from each sample, with every read carrying a distinct molecular identifier. Instead of being binned into consensus sequences, reads with shared molecular identifiers were discarded. MiTCR, with a Q25 quality threshold and the strictest error-elimination algorithm, was used for CDR3 identification, clonotype clustering and error correction. A nonparametric unseen species model with Euler transformation was used to estimate a lower bound on total TCR beta diversity. TCRdb reprocessed the public reads (quality trimming at Q25 with fastp, clone calling with MiXCR) and kept in-frame beta chains. Each CDR3 protein appears once, grouped with its most common genes and DNA. The authors' filters were not applied to this entry. A total of fewer than 900,000 distinct CDR3 sequences appear in this sample, roughly 43% of them only once. The ten biggest clones cover under 25% of the sample.

Donors were 40 or so systemically healthy Caucasian individuals from Russia aged about 6 to 100 years. Approximately 10 milliliters of peripheral blood were collected from each donor into EDTA-treated Vacutainer tubes. Ficoll-Paque density-gradient centrifugation was used to isolate PBMCs, with at least 7 million per sample. Total RNA was extracted from PBMCs with Trizol reagent, with at least 5.5 micrograms obtained per sample. Naive CD45RAhigh/CD27high T cell percentages were measured by flow cytometry on a PBMC aliquot from every donor. What the study reported, not specific to this receptor: Conclusive comparison of naive and antigen-experienced compartments was prevented by the profiling of bulk unsorted PBMCs. Estimates of total diversity based on one million sequenced T cells were considered lower bounds and underestimates. The long-lived group showed more naive CD4+ T cells, fewer expanded clones and increased TCR diversity than the aged group, suggesting age selection. Observed TCR beta diversity per million T cells fell roughly linearly with age, and a significant reduction was already apparent by age roughly 40. There was a strong correlation between observed TCR beta diversity and the percentage of naive T cells measured by flow cytometry. Because the CMV infection status of the donors was unknown, age-related changes in expanded clonotypes may potentially have been confounded.

Source material: blood. The chain was built from TRBV29-1 and TRBJ2-5; TRBD2 lines up with 13 middle nucleotides. This clonotype was sampled from a woman aged 55-75 years in good health. In nucleotides, the sequence is TGCAGCGCCGGACTAGCGGGGGTGCTGGGGAATGAGCAGTACTTC. Translated, it reads CSAGLAGVLGNEQYF.